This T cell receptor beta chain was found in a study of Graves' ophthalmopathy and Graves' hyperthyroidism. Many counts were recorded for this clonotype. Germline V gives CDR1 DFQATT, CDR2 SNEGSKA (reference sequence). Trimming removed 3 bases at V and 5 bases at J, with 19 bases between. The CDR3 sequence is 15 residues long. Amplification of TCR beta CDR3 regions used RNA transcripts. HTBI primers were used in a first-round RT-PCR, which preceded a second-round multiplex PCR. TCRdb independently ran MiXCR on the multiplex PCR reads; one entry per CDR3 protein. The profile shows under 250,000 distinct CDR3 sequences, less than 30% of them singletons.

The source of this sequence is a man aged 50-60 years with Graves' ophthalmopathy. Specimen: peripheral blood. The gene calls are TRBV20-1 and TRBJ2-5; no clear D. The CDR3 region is CSASVSRLGWETQYF. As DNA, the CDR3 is TGCAGTGCTAGCGTATCCCGACTCGGGTGGGAGACCCAGTACTTC.